This T cell receptor beta chain is drawn from a study of control samples from healthy donors and cancer patients. Clones were read by immunoSEQ multiplex PCR, and TCRdb kept only the in-frame ones, dropping some. The data contain over 85,000 clones, roughly 89% of them singletons. From germline, CDR1 is LNHDA and CDR2 SQIVND (reference sequence). This CDR3 has 14 residues. V shed 7 bases and J shed 5 bases, with 17 bases lying between them. Sequencing used PBMCs. The sequence derives from a woman between 50 and 59 years old with colorectal cancer. This chain connects TRBV19 to TRBJ1-1, with D perhaps matching TRBD1 (5 bases). CDR3 sequence reads: CASTPPRRGTEAFF. CDR3 in DNA: TGTGCCAGTACCCCACCCCGGCGGGGGACTGAAGCTTTCTTT.